The next 6 T cell receptor beta chains were all read from a single sample in a study of shared clonotypes between healthy human individuals. This table comes from immunoSEQ multiplex PCR, and its TCRdb copy is limited to in-frame clones, with some not included. The data hold roughly 1 million clones, with 65% to 75% observed a single time. Sequencing used memory CD4+ T cells sorted from blood. Subset of the sample: CD45RA-negative fraction. These receptors came from a man aged 18 to 30 in good health.

The chain is built from TRBV6-7 and TRBJ2-3; 11 bases line up with TRBD2. TRBV6-7 is sorted into the ORF group, with uncertain function. Trimming removed 7 bases from V and 4 bases from J; junction bases left unmatched: 10. The CDR3 is 16 amino acids. DNA for the CDR3: TGTGCCAGCACCTCGGGCCCTAGCGGGAGGTCAGATACGCAGTATTTT. Amino acids: CASTSGPSGRSDTQYF.

The gene calls are TRBV5-4 and TRBJ2-1; D is possibly TRBD2 (6 bases). The CDR3 has 16 amino acids. V lost 1 base and J lost 4, with 15 bases in between. CDR1 and CDR2 (germline): SGHNT, YYREEE (reference sequence). CDR3 amino acids: CASSLWGSSAYNEQFF. The CDR3 nucleotides are TGTGCCAGCAGCTTGTGGGGGTCTAGCGCGTACAATGAGCAGTTCTTC.

The J gene is TRBJ1-2, the V gene TRBV28; tentatively, D is TRBD1 (5 bases). Germline V CDR1 and CDR2: MDHEN, SYDVKM. CDR3 size: 13 residues. V was cut by 5 bases and J by 3 bases, with 10 bases left in between. The CDR3 DNA sequence: TGTGCCAGCAGTCCCGGGACCTACTATGGCTACACCTTC. Encoded protein: CASSPGTYYGYTF.

Of note for this clone: Other DNA sequences in the sample encode the same CDR3. This chain links TRBV19 with TRBJ1-5; a weak D match, TRBD1 (6 bases). The CDR3 is 12 residues long. The V gene lost 9 bases and the J gene lost 4 bases, with 10 bases spanning the gap. The germline V gene encodes CDR1 LNHDA and CDR2 SQIVND (reference sequence). The CDR3 nucleotides read TGTGCCAGCCGGGACACGAATCAGCCCCAGCATTTT. Encoded protein: CASRDTNQPQHF.

J is TRBJ2-5 and V is TRBV9; D gene ambiguous. From germline, CDR1 is SGDLS and CDR2 YYNGEE. CDR3 length: 14 residues. The germline V and J ends were trimmed by 0 bases and 5 bases, with 11 bases remaining between them. This CDR3 reads CASSVEPFRETQYF. DNA of the CDR3: TGTGCCAGCAGCGTAGAGCCGTTTAGGGAGACCCAGTACTTC.

This rearrangement joins TRBV5-6 to TRBJ2-2; the D is unclear. V shed 5 bases and J shed 5 bases, with 1 base lying between them. This CDR3 contains 10 residues. The germline gives CDR1 SGHDT, CDR2 YYEEEE. As DNA, the CDR3 is TGTGCCAGCAGAACCGGGGAGCTGTTTTTT. It encodes CASRTGELFF.